One T cell receptor (beta chain) is described in this entry. Its specificity is not known. The sample is drawn from a study of PD-1 blockade in classical Hodgkin lymphoma. The method was immunoSEQ multiplex PCR; TCRdb's version includes in-frame clones alone and lacks a portion of them. The repertoire includes around 21,000 clones, 85% to 95% of them detected once, and approximately 0.41% sits in the top ten. Whole-study findings and limits: Why the repertoires differ is still unclear, perhaps disease activity or prior therapy.

Germline V gene lookup returns CDR1 SGHDT and CDR2 YYEEEE. Trimming removed 2 bases from V and 3 bases from J; junction bases left unmatched: 4. The CDR3 is made up of 15 amino acids. Regarding time point: newly diagnosed, previously untreated cHL patient sample. Thawed PBMCs were the source of CD4+ T cells, purified by magnetic negative selection. Comparison used PBMCs from newly diagnosed, untreated classical Hodgkin lymphoma. The V gene is TRBV5-6, the J gene TRBJ1-1, with 10 bases matching TRBD1. The clonotype was recovered from a human donor with classical Hodgkin lymphoma. Sequencing was performed on CD4+ T cells from blood. The CDR3: CASSLDRGRYTEAFF. The CDR3 coding sequence is TGTGCCAGCAGCTTAGACAGGGGGCGGTACACTGAAGCTTTCTTT.